This is a list of T cell receptor beta chains from one sample in a study of blood T cell repertoires in COVID-19. Profiling relied on immunoSEQ multiplex PCR, and the TCRdb table lists in-frame clones only, not all of them. The sample yields just over 95,000 clones, 90% seen once. Source material: peripheral blood. The receptor source for this set is a man aged 45 to 65 with acute or convalescent COVID-19. The CDR3 runs from the conserved cysteine through the conserved F or W. A D gene is named only where the DNA matches it firmly. Expanded clones get a size class; other rows say once, few or many, or leave the size out.

len	abundance	j_gene	d_gene	v_gene	CDR3nt	CDR3aa
13	-	TRBJ2-2	-	TRBV6-5	TGTGCCGCTAGCAGAACGAACACCGGGGAGCTGTTTTTT	CAASRTNTGELFF
14	-	TRBJ2-2	-	TRBV13	TGTGCCAGCAATCTTAGAGGTTACACCGGGGAGCTGTTTTTT	CASNLRGYTGELFF
18	-	TRBJ2-1	TRBD2	TRBV5-6	TGTGCCAGCAGCCTAGGACTAGCGGGAGTCGCTTTATACAATGAGCAGTTCTTC	CASSLGLAGVALYNEQFF
19	-	TRBJ2-1	TRBD2	TRBV5-1	TGCGCCAGCAGCTTGGACGCGGGAGGGCCTCTAAGTTCCTACAATGAGCAGTTCTTC	CASSLDAGGPLSSYNEQFF
14	-	TRBJ1-1	-	TRBV9	TGTGCCAGCAGTTCCTCCGGACTCGGGACTGAAGCTTTCTTT	CASSSSGLGTEAFF
14	-	TRBJ1-5	TRBD1	TRBV7-9	TGTGCCAGCAGCCCGGGACAGGGGAATCAGCCCCAGCATTTT	CASSPGQGNQPQHF
16	-	TRBJ2-1	TRBD2	TRBV5-1	TGCGCCAGCTTCGGATCCGGGACTAGCGGGAGGAATGAGCAGTTCTTC	CASFGSGTSGRNEQFF
16	-	TRBJ2-2	TRBD2	TRBV9	TGTGCCAGCAGCGTAGTCGGGAGGGTCAACACCGGGGAGCTGTTTTTT	CASSVVGRVNTGELFF
14	once	TRBJ1-2	TRBD1	TRBV4-1	TGCGCCAGCAGCCAAGGACGGGACAGCCACCCGAGTACCTTC	CASSQGRDSHPSTF
16	-	TRBJ2-5	TRBD2	TRBV2	TGTGCCAGCAGTGGGACTAGCGGGAGCCTGGGGGAGACCCAGTACTTC	CASSGTSGSLGETQYF
15	-	TRBJ2-3	-	TRBV2	TGTGCCAGCAAGGTTTGGGGGGTTAGCACAGATACGCAGTATTTT	CASKVWGVSTDTQYF
14	-	TRBJ1-3	-	TRBV12-5	TGTGCTAGTGGTTTGGACAGCTCTGGAAACACCATATATTTT	CASGLDSSGNTIYF
14	few	TRBJ1-2	-	TRBV19	TGTGCCAGTAGTGCCAACAGGGAGTCGGGAGGCTACACCTTC	CASSANRESGGYTF
17	-	TRBJ2-7	TRBD2	TRBV19	TGTGCCAGTAGTCCGAGGGGGAGGCTAGCGGGAGTTTACGAGCAGTACTTC	CASSPRGRLAGVYEQYF
13	few	TRBJ1-1	TRBD1	TRBV12-3/TRBV12-4	TGTGCCAGCAGGGGACAGGGGGCGACTGAAGCTTTCTTT	CASRGQGATEAFF
16	-	TRBJ1-1	-	TRBV30	TGTGCCTGGAGAGGCAGGCAGGGAAGACTGAACACTGAAGCTTTCTTT	CAWRGRQGRLNTEAFF
21	once	TRBJ1-1	-	TRBV21-1	TGTGCCAGCAGTCCCGATTCGGAGATACAGGTGGATCAAACTCGGAACACTGAAGCTTTCTTT	CASSPDSEIQVDQTRNTEAFF
13	-	TRBJ1-1	-	TRBV2	TGTGCCAACCCGCCGGGAGCCCTCACTGAAGCTTTCTTT	CANPPGALTEAFF
15	-	TRBJ1-5	TRBD1	TRBV19	TGTGCCAGTAGCCGGGGGACAGGGAGCAATCAGCCCCAGCATTTT	CASSRGTGSNQPQHF
13	-	TRBJ2-2	-	TRBV6-5	TGTGCCAGCCGCCAGGGAGGCACCGGGGAGCTGTTTTTT	CASRQGGTGELFF
15	-	TRBJ2-7	-	TRBV18	TGTGCCAGCTCACCTACCGCAGGGTCTCACTACGAGCAGTACTTC	CASSPTAGSHYEQYF
15	-	TRBJ2-5	TRBD1	TRBV7-9	TGTGCCAGCAGTCCCCAACAGGGGTATCAAGAGACCCAGTACTTC	CASSPQQGYQETQYF
15	-	TRBJ1-6	-	TRBV6-5	TGTGCCAGCAGCCCGCCCCGGGACTTTAATTCACCCCTCCACTTT	CASSPPRDFNSPLHF
17	-	TRBJ2-7	TRBD1	TRBV4-3	TGCGCCAGCAGCCAAGCAAGCACGGGACAGGCCTCTTACGAGCAGTACTTC	CASSQASTGQASYEQYF
13	-	TRBJ2-7	-	TRBV4-3	TGCGCCAGCAGCCATGCGCCGTCCTACGAGCAGTACTTC	CASSHAPSYEQYF
15	-	TRBJ2-5	-	TRBV7-7	TGTGCCAGCAGCCCCGGGAGCGGGTCCCAAGAGACCCAGTACTTC	CASSPGSGSQETQYF
15	-	TRBJ2-1	TRBD2	TRBV5-1	TGCGCCAGCAGCTTGGGGGTAGCGGGAGTCAATGAGCAGTTCTTC	CASSLGVAGVNEQFF
17	-	TRBJ1-5	-	TRBV7-9	TGTGCCACCGAAACGACAGGCTTGGGGTTGGGCAATCAGCCCCAGCATTTT	CATETTGLGLGNQPQHF
15	-	TRBJ2-7	-	TRBV27	TGTGCCAGCAGTATATCGCCGGGACATTCCTACGAGCAGTACTTC	CASSISPGHSYEQYF
15	-	TRBJ2-2	-	TRBV7-9	TGTGCCAGCAGCTTACTTAACAGGGCCACCGGGGAGCTGTTTTTT	CASSLLNRATGELFF
20	-	TRBJ2-1	TRBD1	TRBV7-2	TGTGCCAGCAGCTTAGCCCCCGACAGGGGTGGGGTGTGGGCCTACAATGAGCAGTTCTTC	CASSLAPDRGGVWAYNEQFF
15	once	TRBJ1-1	TRBD1	TRBV5-1	TGCGCCAGCAGCGGCTCGGGACAGGGAGGAACTGAAGCTTTCTTT	CASSGSGQGGTEAFF
13	-	TRBJ1-5	-	TRBV9	TGTGCCAGCAGCGTGGCCCCAAATCAGCCCCAGCATTTT	CASSVAPNQPQHF
14	-	TRBJ1-5	TRBD1	TRBV30	TGTGCCTGGAGTGTCGGGACAGGAGGTCAGCCCCAGCATTTT	CAWSVGTGGQPQHF
14	-	TRBJ1-2	-	TRBV27	TGTGCCAGCAGTTTATCTGGCAGGGGATATGGCTACACCTTC	CASSLSGRGYGYTF
15	-	TRBJ2-1	TRBD1	TRBV27	TGTGCCAGCAGCCGACAGGGGGCCACCTACAATGAGCAGTTCTTC	CASSRQGATYNEQFF
14	-	TRBJ2-3	TRBD2	TRBV11-2	TGTGCCAGCAGCTCGGGACTAGTCCCAGATACGCAGTATTTT	CASSSGLVPDTQYF
16	-	TRBJ2-3	TRBD2	TRBV5-5	TGTGCCAGCAGCCGATTAGCGGGAGACGAGACAGATACGCAGTATTTT	CASSRLAGDETDTQYF
17	-	TRBJ2-2	TRBD2	TRBV3-1/TRBV3-2	TGTGCCAGCAGCCAAGAGCCGGGACTAGTGGGCCCCGGGGAGCTGTTTTTT	CASSQEPGLVGPGELFF
16	-	TRBJ1-1	TRBD1	TRBV18	TGTGCCAGCTCGCCCAGCCCGACAGGGGGAGTCACTGAAGCTTTCTTT	CASSPSPTGGVTEAFF
18	once	TRBJ2-2	TRBD2	TRBV11-2	TGTGCCAGCAGCCCTCAGGGACTAGCGGGAGGGGACACCGGGGAGCTGTTTTTT	CASSPQGLAGGDTGELFF
14	-	TRBJ1-1	-	TRBV19	TGTGCCAGTAGTATAGGGCATTTGAACACTGAAGCTTTCTTT	CASSIGHLNTEAFF
16	-	TRBJ2-3	TRBD2	TRBV14	TGTGCCAGCAGCCCTTTGGCGGGAGTCAGAACAGATACGCAGTATTTT	CASSPLAGVRTDTQYF
15	-	TRBJ2-5	-	TRBV4-2	TGTGCCAGCAGCCAAGATCTGGCGGTTCAAGAGACCCAGTACTTC	CASSQDLAVQETQYF
13	-	TRBJ2-5	-	TRBV7-2	TGTGCCAGCAGCCAGGCCAAGTCGCAGGCCCAGTACTTC	CASSQAKSQAQYF